This entry features one TCR beta chain sequence. The sample comes from a study of OX40 agonist ivuxolimab in advanced cancers. TCRdb's copy holds only in-frame clones and misses some; the assay was immunoSEQ multiplex PCR. This sample has roughly 86,000 clones, with approximately 90% found just once. The clonotype was recovered from an adult with an advanced solid tumor such as melanoma, head and neck, liver or kidney cancer. The sequencing here drew on CD4+ or CD8+ T cells sorted from blood, taken in a trial of the OX40 agonist ivuxolimab.

The CDR3 loop reads CSVSGVSSTDTQYF. The DNA for the CDR3 is TGCAGCGTTTCAGGGGTCAGTAGCACAGATACGCAGTATTTT. This chain joins TRBV29-1 and TRBJ2-3; tentatively, D is TRBD1 (6 bases). The germline V gene has CDR1 SQVTM and CDR2 ANQGSEA. The V end was cut by 5 bases, the J end by 0 bases, with 12 bases between. This CDR3 is built from 14 residues.